The rows below give T cell receptor beta chains drawn from one sample of a study of cytomegalovirus exposure and HLA in healthy donors. Measured with immunoSEQ multiplex PCR; TCRdb has only the in-frame clones, and not every one. Among 100,000 to 150,000 clones, roughly 80% were seen once, and the ten largest hold 3% to 4%. Sequenced material: PBMCs. The origin of the receptors is a man in his late teens or twenties in good health and CMV-seropositive. Both conserved end residues are part of each CDR3. D genes are given only for firm matches.

j_call: TRBJ2-1; v_call: TRBV30; cdr3_length: 14; d_call: TRBD2; cdr3_aa: CAWNQRELYNEQFF
j_call: TRBJ1-2; v_call: TRBV25-1; cdr3_length: 13; d_call: -; cdr3_aa: CASSVAEAYGYTF
j_call: TRBJ1-5; v_call: TRBV7-2; cdr3_length: 14; d_call: -; cdr3_aa: CASSLALRGRPQHF
j_call: TRBJ2-5; v_call: TRBV19; cdr3_length: 15; d_call: -; cdr3_aa: CASSIRGARQETQYF
j_call: TRBJ1-5; v_call: TRBV30; cdr3_length: 15; d_call: TRBD1; cdr3_aa: CAWSGTDRGNQPQHF
j_call: TRBJ2-5; v_call: TRBV6-1; cdr3_length: 15; d_call: TRBD2; cdr3_aa: CASSEGAGGPETQYF
j_call: TRBJ2-2; v_call: TRBV7-5; cdr3_length: 18; d_call: -; cdr3_aa: CARSLSTSGSPNTGELFF
j_call: TRBJ1-1; v_call: TRBV9; cdr3_length: 14; d_call: -; cdr3_aa: CASSDGGMNTEAFF
j_call: TRBJ2-3; v_call: TRBV7-2; cdr3_length: 15; d_call: -; cdr3_aa: CASSDDLTSTDTQYF
j_call: TRBJ2-5; v_call: TRBV19; cdr3_length: 16; d_call: TRBD1; cdr3_aa: CASSLSGQGVGETQYF
j_call: TRBJ1-5; v_call: TRBV30; cdr3_length: 12; d_call: -; cdr3_aa: CAWSRDNQPQHF
j_call: TRBJ2-1; v_call: TRBV5-1; cdr3_length: 15; d_call: TRBD2; cdr3_aa: CASSKPGLASNEQFF
j_call: TRBJ1-2; v_call: TRBV19; cdr3_length: 13; d_call: TRBD1; cdr3_aa: CASSTQTGYGYTF
j_call: TRBJ1-5; v_call: TRBV30; cdr3_length: 14; d_call: TRBD1; cdr3_aa: CAWSGRTGLQPQHF